This paragraph covers one T cell receptor (beta chain) sequence. Its antigen remains unidentified. Subsets obtained from CD4+ cells comprised CD45RA+ naive and CD45RA-negative memory cells. The data are from a study of shared clonotypes between healthy human individuals. Study-wide results and limits: Donor clonotype sharing was expected to depend on sequencing depth.

Only in-frame clones appear in the TCRdb table, and some are missing; sequencing was by immunoSEQ multiplex PCR. The sample has about 2.4 million clones, 93% seen once. The CDR3 runs 13 residues. Trimming took 7 bases from V and 9 from J; bases not matched to a gene: 8. Germline lookup yields CDR1 SGHDN and CDR2 FVKESK. This chain connects TRBV14 to TRBJ2-4; 8 nucleotides match TRBD1. This receptor was obtained from a man between 18 and 35 years old in good health. Some clones in this sample may be carry-over from other donors' samples. Specimen: naive CD4+ T cells from PBMCs. Regarding subset: CD45RA+ positively selected. The CDR3 reads CASTRTGLGIQYF. The CDR3 bases are TGTGCCAGCACCAGGACAGGGCTGGGCATTCAGTACTTC. The entire variable domain, with the rest obtained from reference TRBV14 and TRBJ2-4, is as follows: EAGVTQFPSHSVIEKGQTVTLRCDPISGHDNLYWYRRVMGKEIKFLLHFVKESKQDESGMPNNRFLAERTGGTYSTLKVQPAELEDSGVYFCASTRTGLGIQYFGAGTRLSVL.